This T cell receptor beta chain was recovered during a study of cytomegalovirus exposure and HLA in healthy donors. Study in general: Early release data held some 80 million unique TCRs from HLA-typed donors.

Nominally healthy donors were sampled, though unrecorded immune exposures were likely. The length of the CDR3 is 13 residues. Deletions cut 5 bases from V and 2 bases from J, with 7 bases between. Germline CDR1 LGHNA, CDR2 YSLEER. This clone was counted a few times. With 60 Vbeta and 13 Jbeta primers, the PCR was carried out. The data were produced by immunoSEQ multiplex PCR, yet TCRdb's version contains in-frame clones alone and is incomplete. The sample lists 50,000 to 65,000 clones; under 80% were seen once. This sequence was found in a woman aged 25 to 45 in good health and CMV-seronegative. The chain recombines TRBV4-3 with TRBJ2-1; D gene unclear. The sample was PBMCs. The CDR3 here is CASSASPYNEQFF. CDR3 DNA: TGCGCCAGCAGCGCGTCCCCCTACAATGAGCAGTTCTTC.